This TCR beta chain was obtained from a study of liver allograft versus peripheral blood T cells. The overall study: Comparisons were made between T cell receptor repertoires found in transplanted livers and those circulating in recipients' peripheral blood.

This clonotype is large (0.1 to 1%) by share. The antigen remains undetermined. Study-wide points: Repertoires of T cell receptors in liver allografts reportedly differed from peripheral blood repertoires.

CDR1 is KGHSH, CDR2 LQKENI, per germline. With 5 bases clipped from V and 7 bases from J, the junction kept 6 bases outside the gene matches. This CDR3 is built from 15 residues. TCRdb ran MiXCR on the reads and lists one entry per CDR3 protein. The table has thousands of distinct CDR3 sequences, roughly 23% seen once. The V and J genes are TRBV18 and TRBJ1-6; 9 bases fit TRBD1. This TCR was sampled from a human patient who had a liver transplant. Some T cells may arise from the graft donor. The CDR3 nucleotides read TGTGCCAGCTCATCTCGACAGGGGGACAATTCACCCCTCCACTTT. As protein: CASSSRQGDNSPLHF.